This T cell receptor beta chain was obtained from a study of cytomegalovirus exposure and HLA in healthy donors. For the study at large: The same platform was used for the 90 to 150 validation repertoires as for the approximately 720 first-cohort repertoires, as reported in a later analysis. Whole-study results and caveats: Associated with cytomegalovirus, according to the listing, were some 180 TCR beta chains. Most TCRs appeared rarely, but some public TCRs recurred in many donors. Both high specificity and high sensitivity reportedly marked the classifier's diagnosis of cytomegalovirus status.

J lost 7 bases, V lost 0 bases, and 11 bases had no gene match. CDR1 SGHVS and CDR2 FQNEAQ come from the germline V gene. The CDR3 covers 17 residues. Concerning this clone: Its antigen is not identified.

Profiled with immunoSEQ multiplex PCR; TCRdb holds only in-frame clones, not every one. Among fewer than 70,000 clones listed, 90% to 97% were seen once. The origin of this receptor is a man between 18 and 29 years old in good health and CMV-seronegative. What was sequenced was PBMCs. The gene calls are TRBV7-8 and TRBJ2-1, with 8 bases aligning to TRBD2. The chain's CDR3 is CASSLAPSGGAPNEQFF. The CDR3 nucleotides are TGTGCCAGCAGCTTAGCCCCCTCGGGGGGGGCCCCAAATGAGCAGTTCTTC.